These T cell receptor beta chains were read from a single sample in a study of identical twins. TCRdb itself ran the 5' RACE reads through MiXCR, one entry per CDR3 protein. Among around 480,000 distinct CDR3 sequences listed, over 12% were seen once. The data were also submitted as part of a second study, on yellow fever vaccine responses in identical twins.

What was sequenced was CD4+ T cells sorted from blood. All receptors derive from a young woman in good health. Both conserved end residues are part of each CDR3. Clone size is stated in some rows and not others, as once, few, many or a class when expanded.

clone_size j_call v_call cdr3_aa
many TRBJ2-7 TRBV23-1 CASSPQDRVYEQYF
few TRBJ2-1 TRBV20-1 CSARVPLSIAHEQFF
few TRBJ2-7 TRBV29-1 CSVDSDRSYEQYF
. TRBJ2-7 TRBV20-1 CSSAGGTYEQYF
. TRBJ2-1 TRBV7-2 CASSLAQGTKISYNEQFF
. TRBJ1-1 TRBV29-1 CSVGWTGTEAFF
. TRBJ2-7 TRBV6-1 CASSHFGTSSYEQYF
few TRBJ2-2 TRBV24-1 CATSDFFGTQDPGELFF
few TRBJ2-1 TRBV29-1 CSVVRGQQGEQFF
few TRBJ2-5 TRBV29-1 CSVDRGKETQYF
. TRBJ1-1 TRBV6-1 CASSRGERRGRGTEAFF
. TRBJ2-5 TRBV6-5 CASSYSFGTGSQETQYF
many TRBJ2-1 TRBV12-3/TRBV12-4 CASRPQTTGHEQFF
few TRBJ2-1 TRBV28 CASSTTRGPYNEQFF
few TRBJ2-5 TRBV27 CASISWEGGQETQYF
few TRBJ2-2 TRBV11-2 CASSLDGTITGELFF
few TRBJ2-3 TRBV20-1 CSAHLPQGIVDTQYF
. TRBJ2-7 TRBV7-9 CASKRGSSYEQYF
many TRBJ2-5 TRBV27 CASGTGQGARETQYF
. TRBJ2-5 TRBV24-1 CATSDLLQGLETQYF
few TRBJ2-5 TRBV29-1 CSVDPTSGRGETQYF
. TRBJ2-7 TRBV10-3 CAINNRDSGGYEQYF
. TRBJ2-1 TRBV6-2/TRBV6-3 CASSLRTSGIRNEQFF
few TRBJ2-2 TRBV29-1 CSFLGITGELFF
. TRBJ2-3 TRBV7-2 CASSLVATRRQGGRTDTQYF
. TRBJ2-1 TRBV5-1 CASSGELAGLNEQFF
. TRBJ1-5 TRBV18 CASSGQGLGQPQHF
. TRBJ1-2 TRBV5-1 CASGLQQGNFYGYTF
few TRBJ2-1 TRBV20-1 CSAGGQGAPKQFF
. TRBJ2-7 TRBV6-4 CASSALAGVPYEQYF
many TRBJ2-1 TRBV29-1 CSVELRAANEQFF
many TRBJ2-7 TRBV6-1 CASSPWTGSYEQYF
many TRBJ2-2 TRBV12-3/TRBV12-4 CASSLGRYGELFF
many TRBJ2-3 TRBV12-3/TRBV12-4 CASSRGTQYF
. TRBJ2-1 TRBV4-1 CASSQALARGSASRSYNEQFF
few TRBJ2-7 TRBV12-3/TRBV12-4 CASSSGRASPYEQYF
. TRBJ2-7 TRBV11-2 CASSSRSGDEQYF
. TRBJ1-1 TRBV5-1 CASSPGENTEAFF
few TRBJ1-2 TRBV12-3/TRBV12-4 CASSVTVSGYTF
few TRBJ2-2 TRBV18 CASSPPSAGAYGELFF
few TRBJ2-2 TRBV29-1 CSVESDSTNTGELFF
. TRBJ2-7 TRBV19 CASSIREGPYEQYF
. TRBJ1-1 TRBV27 CASSLLAETEAFF
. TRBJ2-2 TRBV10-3 CAIRPDSSNTGELFF
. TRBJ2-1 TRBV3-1 CASSQLVVNNEQFF
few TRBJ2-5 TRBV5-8 CASSLVTGMGETQYF
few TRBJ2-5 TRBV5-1 CASSPDWGAQETQYF
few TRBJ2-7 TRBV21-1 CASSNVVSSYEQYF
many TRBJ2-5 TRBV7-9 CASSLVHPTQETQYF
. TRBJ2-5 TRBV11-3 CASSPVGDPGTQYF
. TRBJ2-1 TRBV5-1 CASSLADRGFDEQFF
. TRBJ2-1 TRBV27 CASSTLQGASYNEQFF
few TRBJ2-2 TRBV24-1 CATSGGLAGAPNTGELFF
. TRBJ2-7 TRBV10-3 CAISDDSIDEQYF
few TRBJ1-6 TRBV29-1 CSVATGSDSPLHF
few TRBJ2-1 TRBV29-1 CSVASSGSFNEQFF
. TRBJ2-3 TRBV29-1 CSVQRATDRDTQYF
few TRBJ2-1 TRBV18 CASSRPGSNEQFF